This T cell receptor (beta chain) was profiled in a study of blood T cell repertoires in COVID-19. Study overall: From T cells, B-cell-depleted T cells, or PBMCs came the material, which was cDNA or gDNA.

Germline CDR1 is MDHEN and CDR2 is SYDVKM. The CDR3 consists of 13 residues. After removal of 6 bases from V and 3 bases from J, the junction contained 3 bases not matched to a gene. In the original workflow: Using reference gene primer amplification, nucleated cell counts were estimated. Using immunoSEQ multiplex PCR, the repertoire was profiled, and TCRdb retains in-frame clones only, with some absent. That table supplies the V and J calls and clone size; D and trimming were determined from the DNA. The sample lists about 160,000 clones, roughly 85% occurring once. The chain links TRBV28 to TRBJ2-5; 8 bases align to TRBD1. The sample consisted of peripheral blood. The source of this sequence is a woman aged 45-65 years with COVID-19, enrolled during active disease. This CDR3 is CASREQGEETQYF. For the CDR3, the DNA is TGTGCCAGCAGGGAACAGGGGGAAGAGACCCAGTACTTC.